This TCR beta chain was documented in a study of patients and donors after allogeneic stem cell transplantation. This clonotype was counted a few times. MiXCR, applied by TCRdb to the RT-PCR reads, yields one record per CDR3 protein. Of hundreds of thousands of distinct CDR3 sequences in the sample, more than 15% were seen once. The germline CDR1 and CDR2 sequences are MGHRA and YSYEKL. The CDR3 runs 17 residues. The germline V and J ends were trimmed by 4 bases and 7 bases, with 23 bases remaining between them. The receptor was derived from a human donor who was either an allogeneic HSCT recipient or a stem cell or donor lymphocyte infusion donor (not recorded which). It is not recorded whose cells these are; they may come from a transplant donor. Sequencing input: blood, either unsorted or a sorted T cell fraction (not recorded which). This sequence joins TRBV4-1 and TRBJ2-1; D is perhaps TRBD1 or TRBD2 (6 bases each). In DNA form, the CDR3 reads TGCGCCAGCAGCCCCGGGGGCGGTAGCTGGAGTTCTAATGAGCAGTTCTTC. Its protein product is CASSPGGGSWSSNEQFF.